A few counts support the clone carrying this T cell receptor beta chain. The germline V gene has CDR1 SGHDT and CDR2 YYEEEE. Trimming removed 0 bases at V and 0 bases at J, with 7 bases between. This CDR3 contains 15 residues. This sample was included in a study of blood T cell repertoires in COVID-19. Individuals aged about 18 to 100 years were recruited from around 22 US areas. Assignments of participants to cohorts depended upon their own reported clinical history. Profiled with immunoSEQ multiplex PCR; TCRdb holds only in-frame clones, not every one. This sample has about 370,000 clones, with roughly 90% found just once.

Sequenced sample: PBMCs or T cells enriched from blood (not recorded which). This clonotype was sampled from a woman aged 25 to 39 who had recovered from COVID-19. J is TRBJ2-1 and V is TRBV5-6; D unclear. CDR3 region: CASSLGSSSYNEQFF. CDR3 coding DNA: TGTGCCAGCAGCTTGGGTTCGAGCTCCTACAATGAGCAGTTCTTC. The full variable domain, in which reference TRBV5-6 and TRBJ2-1 provide the parts outside the CDR3, is DAGVTQSPTHLIKTRGQQVTLRCSPKSGHDTVSWYQQALGQGPQFIFQYYEEEERQRGNFPDRFSGHQFPNYSSELNVNALLLGDSALYLCASSLGSSSYNEQFFGPGTRLTVL.